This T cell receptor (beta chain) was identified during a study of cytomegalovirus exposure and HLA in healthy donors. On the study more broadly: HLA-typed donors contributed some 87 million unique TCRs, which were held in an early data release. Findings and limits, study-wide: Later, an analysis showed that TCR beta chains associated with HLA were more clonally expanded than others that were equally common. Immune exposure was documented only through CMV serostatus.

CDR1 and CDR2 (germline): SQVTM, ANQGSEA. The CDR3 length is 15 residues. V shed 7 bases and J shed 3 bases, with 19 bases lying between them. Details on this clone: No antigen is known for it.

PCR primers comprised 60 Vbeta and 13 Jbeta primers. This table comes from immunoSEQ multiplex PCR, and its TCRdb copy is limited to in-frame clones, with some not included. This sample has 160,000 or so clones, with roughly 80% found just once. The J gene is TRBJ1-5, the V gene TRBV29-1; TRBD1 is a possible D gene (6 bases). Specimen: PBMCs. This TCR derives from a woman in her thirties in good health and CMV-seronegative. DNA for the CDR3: TGCAGCGCCAGTACAGGGAACGGAAACAATCAGCCCCAGCATTTT. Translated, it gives CSASTGNGNNQPQHF.